This is a list of T cell receptor beta chains from one sample in a study of blood T cell repertoires in COVID-19. The method was immunoSEQ multiplex PCR; TCRdb's version includes in-frame clones alone and lacks a portion of them. The table includes fewer than 35,000 clones, 70% to 85% detected once. Specimen: peripheral blood. These receptors all come from an elderly man with active or convalescent COVID-19. The CDR3 runs from the conserved cysteine through the conserved F or W. The order of the fields is V gene, D gene, J gene, clone size, CDR3 length, CDR3 DNA, CDR3 protein. The D gene is left open where the match is weak. Rows give clone size only sometimes, using once, few, many, or a class for an expanded clone.

V gene: TRBV19; D gene: -; J gene: TRBJ1-2; clone size: -; CDR3 length: 14; CDR3 DNA: TGTGCCAGTAGTATTCGGAACAGGGTAGCTTCCTACACCTTC; CDR3 protein: CASSIRNRVASYTF
V gene: TRBV20-1; D gene: -; J gene: TRBJ2-3; clone size: -; CDR3 length: 16; CDR3 DNA: TGCAGTGCTAGTGGTCTAGTGGGTAACCGCCAAGATACGCAGTATTTT; CDR3 protein: CSASGLVGNRQDTQYF
V gene: TRBV7-3; D gene: -; J gene: TRBJ2-2; clone size: -; CDR3 length: 13; CDR3 DNA: TGTGCCAGCAGCTTCGGGGGAACCGGGGAGCTGTTTTTT; CDR3 protein: CASSFGGTGELFF
V gene: TRBV7-9; D gene: -; J gene: TRBJ2-1; clone size: -; CDR3 length: 14; CDR3 DNA: TGTGCCAGCAGTCTAACTCAGGTGAACAATGAGCAGTTCTTC; CDR3 protein: CASSLTQVNNEQFF
V gene: TRBV10-3; D gene: TRBD2; J gene: TRBJ2-4; clone size: -; CDR3 length: 11; CDR3 DNA: TGTGCCATCGGGGGGGAAAACATTCAGTACTTC; CDR3 protein: CAIGGENIQYF
V gene: TRBV7-9; D gene: -; J gene: TRBJ2-3; clone size: -; CDR3 length: 15; CDR3 DNA: TGTGCCAGCAGCTTAGGACAGGCTAGTACAGATACGCAGTATTTT; CDR3 protein: CASSLGQASTDTQYF
V gene: TRBV19; D gene: TRBD1; J gene: TRBJ2-2; clone size: -; CDR3 length: 14; CDR3 DNA: TGTGCCAGTAAGGCCGGGACAGGGGGCAGGGAGCTGTTTTTT; CDR3 protein: CASKAGTGGRELFF
V gene: TRBV3-1/TRBV3-2; D gene: -; J gene: TRBJ1-5; clone size: -; CDR3 length: 14; CDR3 DNA: TGTGCCAGCAGCCAACGTACAGCCTCCATACCCCAGCATTTT; CDR3 protein: CASSQRTASIPQHF
V gene: TRBV3-1/TRBV3-2; D gene: -; J gene: TRBJ1-1; clone size: -; CDR3 length: 14; CDR3 DNA: TGTGCCAGCAGCCAAACAACAGGGAACGCTGAAGCTTTCTTT; CDR3 protein: CASSQTTGNAEAFF
V gene: TRBV4-1; D gene: -; J gene: TRBJ2-6; clone size: -; CDR3 length: 17; CDR3 DNA: TGCGCCAGCAGTCCTACTACAGGTTCATCTGGGGCCAACGTCCTGACTTTC; CDR3 protein: CASSPTTGSSGANVLTF
V gene: TRBV5-5; D gene: TRBD1; J gene: TRBJ1-5; clone size: few; CDR3 length: 16; CDR3 DNA: TGTGCCAGCAGCTTGATGACCGACAGGGATAATCAGCCCCAGCATTTT; CDR3 protein: CASSLMTDRDNQPQHF
V gene: TRBV11-2; D gene: TRBD1; J gene: TRBJ1-1; clone size: -; CDR3 length: 19; CDR3 DNA: TGTGCCAGCAGTTTAAATTATAACAAACTAGGGACAGCTAACACTGAAGCTTTCTTT; CDR3 protein: CASSLNYNKLGTANTEAFF
V gene: TRBV5-1; D gene: -; J gene: TRBJ2-1; clone size: -; CDR3 length: 16; CDR3 DNA: TGCGCCAGCACCCCCTACGCGGGGAGCTCCTACAATGAGCAGTTCTTC; CDR3 protein: CASTPYAGSSYNEQFF
V gene: TRBV12-3/TRBV12-4; D gene: -; J gene: TRBJ1-6; clone size: -; CDR3 length: 13; CDR3 DNA: TGTGCCAGCAGTTTGGCTGCGGGGGGGCCCCTCCACTTT; CDR3 protein: CASSLAAGGPLHF
V gene: TRBV29-1; D gene: TRBD2; J gene: TRBJ2-1; clone size: -; CDR3 length: 13; CDR3 DNA: TGCAGCGTTTCTCTAGCGGACTACAATGAGCAGTTCTTC; CDR3 protein: CSVSLADYNEQFF
V gene: TRBV5-1; D gene: -; J gene: TRBJ1-2; clone size: -; CDR3 length: 14; CDR3 DNA: TGCGCCAGCAGCTCCTCAGGGTATACTTATGGCTACACCTTC; CDR3 protein: CASSSSGYTYGYTF
V gene: TRBV6-6; D gene: -; J gene: TRBJ1-4; clone size: -; CDR3 length: 11; CDR3 DNA: TGTGCCAGCACCAGAGGCCGGGTCTCCCTTTTT; CDR3 protein: CASTRGRVSLF
V gene: TRBV19; D gene: -; J gene: TRBJ1-5; clone size: -; CDR3 length: 14; CDR3 DNA: TGTGCCAGTACGGGCGCAGGGGCACATCAGCCCCAGCATTTT; CDR3 protein: CASTGAGAHQPQHF
V gene: TRBV4-1; D gene: -; J gene: TRBJ2-3; clone size: -; CDR3 length: 13; CDR3 DNA: TGCGCCAGCAGCCAAGATACCAGGGATACGCAGTATTTT; CDR3 protein: CASSQDTRDTQYF
V gene: TRBV18; D gene: -; J gene: TRBJ1-6; clone size: -; CDR3 length: 14; CDR3 DNA: TGTGCCAGCTCACTCAGGGTCCCTGATTCACCCCTCCACTTT; CDR3 protein: CASSLRVPDSPLHF
V gene: TRBV6-6; D gene: TRBD1; J gene: TRBJ1-2; clone size: -; CDR3 length: 13; CDR3 DNA: TGTGCCAGCAGCAAACAGGGGGTGGATGGCTACACCTTC; CDR3 protein: CASSKQGVDGYTF
V gene: TRBV7-9; D gene: TRBD2; J gene: TRBJ2-2; clone size: -; CDR3 length: 16; CDR3 DNA: TGTGCCAGCAGCTTACTCGCGGGGGGGACTACCGGGGAGCTGTTTTTT; CDR3 protein: CASSLLAGGTTGELFF
V gene: TRBV3-1/TRBV3-2; D gene: TRBD2; J gene: TRBJ2-1; clone size: once; CDR3 length: 15; CDR3 DNA: TGTGCCAGCAGCCTCGGGACTAGCTTCTACAATGAGCAGTTCTTC; CDR3 protein: CASSLGTSFYNEQFF
V gene: TRBV3-1/TRBV3-2; D gene: TRBD2; J gene: TRBJ2-2; clone size: few; CDR3 length: 16; CDR3 DNA: TGTGCCAGCAGCCTCGGACTAGCGGCGAACACCGGGGAGCTGTTTTTT; CDR3 protein: CASSLGLAANTGELFF
V gene: TRBV6-5; D gene: TRBD2; J gene: TRBJ2-1; clone size: once; CDR3 length: 15; CDR3 DNA: TGTGCCAGCAGTACCCCGACTAGCGGGATAAATGAGCAGTTCTTC; CDR3 protein: CASSTPTSGINEQFF
V gene: TRBV7-2; D gene: -; J gene: TRBJ1-2; clone size: -; CDR3 length: 16; CDR3 DNA: TGTGCCAGCAGCTTATACTCCGCGAGGAGTAACTATGGCTACACCTTC; CDR3 protein: CASSLYSARSNYGYTF
V gene: TRBV29-1; D gene: -; J gene: TRBJ1-2; clone size: -; CDR3 length: 14; CDR3 DNA: TGCAGCGTTGGGGCACAGGGAGCAACGTATGGCTACACCTTC; CDR3 protein: CSVGAQGATYGYTF
V gene: TRBV6-5; D gene: TRBD2; J gene: TRBJ2-5; clone size: -; CDR3 length: 15; CDR3 DNA: TGTGCCAGCAGTTACTCTGATCTAGCGGGAGAGACCCAGTACTTC; CDR3 protein: CASSYSDLAGETQYF
V gene: TRBV5-1; D gene: -; J gene: TRBJ2-7; clone size: -; CDR3 length: 15; CDR3 DNA: TGCGCCAGCAGCTTGGGTAGTCGGCGGACTACTGAGCAGTACTTC; CDR3 protein: CASSLGSRRTTEQYF
V gene: TRBV5-1; D gene: -; J gene: TRBJ2-3; clone size: once; CDR3 length: 13; CDR3 DNA: TGCGCCAGCAGCCCTAGCGGCACAGATACGCAGTATTTT; CDR3 protein: CASSPSGTDTQYF
V gene: TRBV5-4; D gene: -; J gene: TRBJ2-3; clone size: -; CDR3 length: 11; CDR3 DNA: TGTGCCACACGACACCGAGATACGCAGTATTTT; CDR3 protein: CATRHRDTQYF
V gene: TRBV6-1; D gene: -; J gene: TRBJ1-5; clone size: once; CDR3 length: 16; CDR3 DNA: TGTGCCAGCAGTGAAAGTTGGCAGGAAGGGGGTCAGCCCCAGCATTTT; CDR3 protein: CASSESWQEGGQPQHF
V gene: TRBV5-6; D gene: TRBD2; J gene: TRBJ2-1; clone size: -; CDR3 length: 15; CDR3 DNA: TGTGCCAGCAGCTGGGGCGGGGGGTCCTGGGCGGAGCAGTTCTTC; CDR3 protein: CASSWGGGSWAEQFF
V gene: TRBV6-6; D gene: TRBD1; J gene: TRBJ1-2; clone size: -; CDR3 length: 15; CDR3 DNA: TGTGCCAGCAGTGCCCTAGGACAGGGAGACTATGGCTACACCTTC; CDR3 protein: CASSALGQGDYGYTF
V gene: TRBV7-2; D gene: -; J gene: TRBJ1-5; clone size: -; CDR3 length: 15; CDR3 DNA: TGTGCCAGCAGCTTAGAGGGACTTAATAGCCGGCCCCAGCATTTT; CDR3 protein: CASSLEGLNSRPQHF
V gene: TRBV9; D gene: TRBD1; J gene: TRBJ1-1; clone size: -; CDR3 length: 14; CDR3 DNA: TGTGCCAGCAGCGTAGAGCGACAGGGAACTGAAGCTTTCTTT; CDR3 protein: CASSVERQGTEAFF
V gene: TRBV5-1; D gene: -; J gene: TRBJ1-1; clone size: -; CDR3 length: 16; CDR3 DNA: TGCGCCAGCAGCTTGGGGTTATCGGGAGAGAACACTGAAGCTTTCTTT; CDR3 protein: CASSLGLSGENTEAFF
V gene: TRBV11-1; D gene: -; J gene: TRBJ2-5; clone size: -; CDR3 length: 13; CDR3 DNA: TGTGCCAGCGGGGTACCTCTAGCGCCGGCCCAGTACTTC; CDR3 protein: CASGVPLAPAQYF
V gene: TRBV7-7; D gene: TRBD2; J gene: TRBJ2-2; clone size: few; CDR3 length: 16; CDR3 DNA: TGTGCTAGCAGCCGGTCGGGACTAGCGGGCACCGGGGAGCTGTTTTTT; CDR3 protein: CASSRSGLAGTGELFF
V gene: TRBV24-1; D gene: -; J gene: TRBJ2-1; clone size: few; CDR3 length: 13; CDR3 DNA: TGTGCCACGCACAACCCGGTAAGCGATGAGCAGTTCTTC; CDR3 protein: CATHNPVSDEQFF
V gene: TRBV12-5; D gene: -; J gene: TRBJ1-2; clone size: -; CDR3 length: 15; CDR3 DNA: TGTGCTAGTGGATCCCCCGCAGGGTTATTCTATGGCTACACCTTC; CDR3 protein: CASGSPAGLFYGYTF
V gene: TRBV12-3/TRBV12-4; D gene: TRBD1; J gene: TRBJ1-2; clone size: -; CDR3 length: 13; CDR3 DNA: TGTGCCAGCACCCCCCATTTGACAGGGGGGTACACCTTC; CDR3 protein: CASTPHLTGGYTF
V gene: TRBV3-1/TRBV3-2; D gene: -; J gene: TRBJ2-1; clone size: -; CDR3 length: 16; CDR3 DNA: TGTGCCACCTGTGACAGTCTGCTCCCCTTGAACAATGAGCAGTTCTTC; CDR3 protein: CATCDSLLPLNNEQFF
V gene: TRBV19; D gene: -; J gene: TRBJ1-2; clone size: -; CDR3 length: 14; CDR3 DNA: TGTGCCAGTAGTAATTCAGGTATAACCTATGGCTACACCTTC; CDR3 protein: CASSNSGITYGYTF
V gene: TRBV6-5; D gene: TRBD2; J gene: TRBJ2-1; clone size: -; CDR3 length: 12; CDR3 DNA: TGTGCCAGCAGTCCCCCCATGGGCGGGGGGTTCTTC; CDR3 protein: CASSPPMGGGFF